This T cell receptor beta chain stems from a study of cytomegalovirus exposure and HLA in healthy donors. Study information: Prior work identified 120 million or so unique TCR beta sequences in some 180 million T cells.

The J segment lost 1 base and the V segment lost 4 bases, leaving 4 bases of the junction unmatched. The CDR3 runs to 15 residues. From germline, CDR1 is MNHEY and CDR2 SVGAGI. To note about this clone: Antigen specificity is unknown.

The study ran its PCR with 60 Vbeta and 13 Jbeta primers. Original processing notes: It was a later analysis that counted roughly 80 million unique TCR beta chains, of which some 9.9 million were shared. Clones were sequenced by immunoSEQ multiplex PCR, and TCRdb holds only the in-frame ones, with some missing. V, J and clone size were drawn from that table, and D and trimming were deduced from the DNA. This table has some 170,000 clones, roughly 81% appearing once. Regarding the study as a whole: Rarity held for most TCR sequences, but there were some public TCRs that occurred in many donors. Being productive about 87% or about 30% of the time was typical of most TCR beta V segments in an earlier analysis.

This chain joins TRBV6-5 and TRBJ1-5; 7 bases map to TRBD1. This sequence originates from a woman aged 45-65 years in good health and CMV-seronegative. Sequenced sample: PBMCs. The CDR3 sequence: CASSLNRGSNQPQHF. The CDR3 DNA reads as TGTGCCAGCAGTTTAAACAGGGGAAGCAATCAGCCCCAGCATTTT.